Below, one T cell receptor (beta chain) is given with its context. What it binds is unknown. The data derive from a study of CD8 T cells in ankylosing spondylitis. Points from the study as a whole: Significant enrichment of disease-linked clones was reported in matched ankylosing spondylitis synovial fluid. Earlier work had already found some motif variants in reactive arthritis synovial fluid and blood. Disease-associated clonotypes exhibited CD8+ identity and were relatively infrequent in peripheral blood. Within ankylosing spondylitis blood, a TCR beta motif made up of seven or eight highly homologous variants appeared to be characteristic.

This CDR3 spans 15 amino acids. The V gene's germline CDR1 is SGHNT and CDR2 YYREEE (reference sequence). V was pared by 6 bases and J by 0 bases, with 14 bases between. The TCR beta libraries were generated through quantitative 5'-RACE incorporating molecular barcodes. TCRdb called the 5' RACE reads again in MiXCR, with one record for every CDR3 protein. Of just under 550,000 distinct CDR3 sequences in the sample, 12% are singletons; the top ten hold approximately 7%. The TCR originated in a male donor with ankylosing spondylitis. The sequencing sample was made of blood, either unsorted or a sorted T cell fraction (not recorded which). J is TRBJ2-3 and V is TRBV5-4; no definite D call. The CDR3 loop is CASTKGGQSTDTQYF. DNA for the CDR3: TGTGCCAGCACCAAGGGTGGTCAAAGCACAGATACGCAGTATTTT.